The 7 T cell receptor beta chains given below trace back to one sample, sequenced in a study of cytomegalovirus exposure and HLA in healthy donors. Using immunoSEQ multiplex PCR, the repertoire was profiled, and TCRdb retains in-frame clones only, with some absent. The repertoire holds around 300,000 clones, nearly 90% seen once, with around 0.96% in the top ten. Sequences were obtained from PBMCs. These receptors were collected from a man in his thirties or forties in good health and CMV-seronegative.

The chain recombines TRBV9 with TRBJ2-1; the D gene is possibly TRBD2 (6 bases). Germline V gene data show CDR1 as SGDLS and CDR2 as YYNGEE. This CDR3 is built from 19 residues. Trimming removed 3 bases at V and 0 bases at J, with 22 bases between. CDR3 sequence: CASSDGGFGLSSSYNEQFF. The CDR3 DNA reads as TGTGCCAGCAGCGATGGGGGTTTCGGACTATCAAGCTCCTACAATGAGCAGTTCTTC. The full variable domain, completed using reference TRBV9 and TRBJ2-1, is DSGVTQTPKHLITATGQRVTLRCSPRSGDLSVYWYQQSLDQGLQFLIQYYNGEERAKGNILERFSAQQFPDLHSELNLSSLELGDSALYFCASSDGGFGLSSSYNEQFFGPGTRLTVL.

Written as DNA, the CDR3 is TGTGCCACCAGCACGGACGGATTTGGGAGTGAAAAACTGTTTTTT. Amino acid sequence: CATSTDGFGSEKLFF. V gene TRBV15 combines with J gene TRBJ1-4, with unresolved D. Germline values: CDR1 LNHNV, CDR2 YYDKDF (reference sequence). This CDR3 region has 15 residues. Trimming removed 4 bases from V and 7 bases from J, with 16 bases in between.

This clone was observed a single time. The chain couples TRBV6-6 to TRBJ2-2; D is possibly TRBD1 (5 bases). This CDR3 has 15 residues. CDR1 MNHNY and CDR2 SVGAGI come from the germline V gene (reference sequence). V lost 2 bases, J lost 0 bases, and 7 bases lay in between. DNA of the CDR3: TGTGCCAGCAGTTACAGGGGCTCGAACACCGGGGAGCTGTTTTTT. It encodes CASSYRGSNTGELFF.

The chain carries TRBV19 and TRBJ2-1, with 8 bases fitting TRBD2. This CDR3 has 16 amino acids. The junction had 11 bases not matched to a gene; V was cut back by 5 bases and J by 5 bases. The V gene's germline CDR1 is LNHDA and CDR2 SQIVND (reference sequence). DNA of the CDR3: TGTGCCAGTAGTTCAAGGCCCACTAGCGGTAACAATGAGCAGTTCTTC. Its translation: CASSSRPTSGNNEQFF.

This clone turned up a few times. V is TRBV28 and J is TRBJ1-2, with D perhaps matching TRBD1 (5 bases). Trimming removed 8 bases from V and 7 bases from J, with 11 bases in between. Germline assignment: CDR1 MDHEN and CDR2 SYDVKM. CDR3 size: 11 residues. The CDR3 loop reads CASQTEPGYTF. Written as DNA, the CDR3 is TGTGCCAGCCAGACAGAGCCTGGCTACACCTTC.

The chain has TRBV19 and TRBJ2-5, with a weak D call TRBD1 (8 bases). The CDR3 covers 15 residues. The V gene's germline CDR1 is LNHDA and CDR2 SQIVND (reference sequence). V was trimmed by 4 bases and J by 5 bases, leaving 17 bases between them. The CDR3 sequence is CASSKQGGSVETQYF. CDR3 in DNA: TGTGCCAGTAGTAAACAGGGGGGGAGTGTGGAGACCCAGTACTTC.

The chain uses TRBV7-6 and TRBJ1-2; perhaps TRBD1 as D (6 bases). Trimming took 0 bases from V and 7 from J, leaving 15 bases between them. Germline CDR1 is SGHVS and CDR2 is FNYEAQ. CDR3 length equals 15 residues. CDR3 nucleotide sequence: TGTGCCAGCAGCTTAGCCAAACAGGGTTTGGTTGGCTACACCTTC. It codes for CASSLAKQGLVGYTF.